One and the same sample provided the 16 T cell receptor beta chains below, sequenced in a study of blood T cell repertoires in COVID-19. Produced via immunoSEQ multiplex PCR; TCRdb's table is partial and in-frame only. The sample lists fewer than 200,000 clones, approximately 92% occurring once. Sequenced sample: peripheral blood. The receptors come from a man younger than 40 with COVID-19, enrolled during active disease.

This clone was observed a single time. The CDR3 DNA is TGTGCCAGCAGTTTTGGGCGGGACTACGAGCAGTACTTC. It translates to CASSFGRDYEQYF. V and J are TRBV27 and TRBJ2-7; possibly TRBD2 for D (6 bases). This CDR3 contains 13 residues. Trimming took off 3 bases at V and 3 bases at J, with 9 bases between the two ends. Germline lookup yields CDR1 MNHEY and CDR2 SMNVEV (reference sequence).

In this sample, this clone turned up once. The rearrangement links TRBV7-2 to TRBJ1-2; D not resolved. V was cut by 1 base and J by 4 bases, with 16 bases left in between. The CDR3 has 16 residues. Germline CDR1 SGHTA, CDR2 FQGNSA. CDR3 DNA sequence: TGTGCCAGCAGCTTAGAGCGCTGGAGATCACTCTATGGCTACACCTTC. As protein: CASSLERWRSLYGYTF.

This clone was observed a single time. This chain uses TRBV27 with TRBJ2-7, with TRBD2 as a possible D gene (6 bases). This CDR3 is built from 15 residues. Trimming took 5 bases from V and 1 from J, leaving 15 bases between them. Looked up from germline, CDR1 is MNHEY and CDR2 is SMNVEV (reference sequence). The CDR3, as DNA: TGTGCCAGCAGTCCGAGTGGCGGGGTTTCCTACGAGCAGTACTTC. Translation gives CASSPSGGVSYEQYF.

In DNA form, the CDR3 reads TGTGCCAGTAGTAACCAGAACAATCAGCCCCAGCATTTT. Its protein is CASSNQNNQPQHF. The chain uses TRBV19 and TRBJ1-5; D ambiguous. The CDR3 runs to 13 residues. Looked up from germline, CDR1 is LNHDA and CDR2 is SQIVND (reference sequence). V was shortened by 4 bases and J by 3 bases, with 7 bases between the two germline ends. Filled out from reference TRBV19 and TRBJ1-5, the complete variable domain reads DGGITQSPKYLFRKEGQNVTLSCEQNLNHDAMYWYRQDPGQGLRLIYYSQIVNDFQKGDIAEGYSVSREKKESFPLTVTSAQKNPTAFYLCASSNQNNQPQHFGDGTRLSIL.

The DNA for the CDR3 is TGTGCCAGCAGCGTGGACAGGGGGTCTCTGAGGTACAATGAGCAGTTCTTC. Protein sequence: CASSVDRGSLRYNEQFF. This chain joins TRBV5-8 and TRBJ2-1, with 10 bases matching TRBD1. This CDR3 spans 17 amino acids. Germline loops: CDR1 SGHTS, CDR2 YDEGEE. V shed 4 bases and J 4 bases; nucleotides not matched to a gene: 11.

V usage is TRBV28 and J usage is TRBJ1-1; D is possibly TRBD1 (5 bases). Germline loops: CDR1 MDHEN, CDR2 SYDVKM. The V gene lost 2 bases and the J gene lost 0 bases, with 19 bases spanning the gap. The CDR3 has 18 residues. The CDR3 DNA follows: TGTGCCAGCAGTTTAGAAGCGGGAGACCCGGGGCTGAACACTGAAGCTTTCTTT. Residues: CASSLEAGDPGLNTEAFF.

The gene calls are TRBV5-6 and TRBJ1-2, with 7 nucleotides matching TRBD1. Germline-derived CDR1 and CDR2 are SGHDT and YYEEEE. Germline trimming cut 6 bases from V and 5 bases from J; bases unmatched to any gene: 19. This CDR3 has 17 amino acids. In DNA, the CDR3 is TGTGCCAGCATCTACGAATCCGGGACAGAAGGGACTTATGGCTACACCTTC. Translation: CASIYESGTEGTYGYTF. The variable domain in full, completed from reference TRBV5-6 and TRBJ1-2, reads DAGVTQSPTHLIKTRGQQVTLRCSPKSGHDTVSWYQQALGQGPQFIFQYYEEEERQRGNFPDRFSGHQFPNYSSELNVNALLLGDSALYLCASIYESGTEGTYGYTFGSGTRLTVV.

CDR3 nucleotide sequence: TGTGCCACCAGTGACATCCTAGCGGGAGGACCTAGCACAGATACGCAGTATTTT. This codes for CATSDILAGGPSTDTQYF. The chain uses TRBV24-1 and TRBJ2-3, with 11 bases aligning to TRBD2. The length of the CDR3 is 18 residues. The V segment lost 4 bases and the J segment 0 bases; nucleotides outside the gene matches: 8. Germline assignment: CDR1 KGHDR and CDR2 SFDVKD.

This chain connects TRBV6-2 or TRBV6-3 to TRBJ1-5; TRBD1 matches 10 bases. Germline V gives CDR1 MNHEY, CDR2 SVGEGT. This CDR3 spans 15 amino acids. With V trimmed by 6 bases and J by 2 bases, 4 bases remained unmatched. CDR3 sequence (DNA): TGTGCCAGCAGCCCCGGGACAGGGGGCAATCAGCCCCAGCATTTT. This codes for CASSPGTGGNQPQHF.

The rearrangement links TRBV29-1 to TRBJ1-2; 7 bases match TRBD1. The ends lost 4 bases at V and 2 bases at J; junction bases unmatched: 4. There are 13 residues in the CDR3. CDR1 SQVTM and CDR2 ANQGSEA come from the germline V gene. The CDR3 loop reads CSVVRDSNYGYTF. CDR3 coding DNA: TGCAGCGTTGTCCGGGACAGCAACTATGGCTACACCTTC.

The rearrangement links TRBV6-2 or TRBV6-3 to TRBJ2-3; D ambiguous. The length of the CDR3 is 13 residues. CDR1 and CDR2 from the germline V gene are MNHEY and SVGEGT. The germline V and J ends were trimmed by 4 bases and 4 bases, with 9 bases remaining between them. As DNA, the CDR3 is TGTGCCAGCAGTTTCCGGTCGCCAGATACGCAGTATTTT. Translating gives CASSFRSPDTQYF.

Only one count was recorded for this clone. The chain combines TRBV27 with TRBJ2-5; TRBD2 is a possible D gene (5 bases). From germline, CDR1 is MNHEY and CDR2 SMNVEV (reference sequence). This CDR3 has 13 amino acids. The V end lost 3 bases, the J end lost 5 bases, and 10 bases lay between the germline ends. The CDR3 loop is CASSFPGGETQYF. The CDR3 DNA is TGTGCCAGCAGTTTCCCGGGCGGGGAGACCCAGTACTTC.

The V gene is TRBV15, the J gene TRBJ1-3, with unresolved D. The V gene's germline CDR1 is LNHNV and CDR2 YYDKDF (reference sequence). CDR3 size: 15 residues. Between the trimmed V and J ends, which lost 1 base and 0 bases, there was a span of 7 bases. CDR3 protein: CATSRVRDSGNTIYF. CDR3 coding DNA: TGTGCCACCAGCAGAGTGAGGGACTCTGGAAACACCATATATTTT.

The chain employs TRBV19 and TRBJ2-2, with 14 bases identical to TRBD2. V trimming: 2 bases; J trimming: 7 bases; junction bases outside the gene matches: 9. The CDR3 loop spans 18 amino acids. CDR1 and CDR2 from the germline V gene are LNHDA and SQIVND (reference sequence). The CDR3: CASSIPGLAGVDHGELFF. The DNA for the CDR3 is TGTGCCAGTAGTATACCGGGACTAGCGGGGGTGGATCACGGGGAGCTGTTTTTT.

This chain uses TRBV9 with TRBJ2-3; D is unclear. Trimming left V 0 bases short and J 5 bases short, with 10 bases between. CDR1 and CDR2 (germline): SGDLS, YYNGEE. The CDR3 length is 14 residues. CDR3 amino acids: CASSVAPSGDTQYF. The CDR3 region has the DNA TGTGCCAGCAGCGTAGCTCCTAGTGGAGATACGCAGTATTTT.

This rearrangement joins TRBV5-6 to TRBJ2-7; no definite D call. The length of the CDR3 is 14 residues. CDR1 SGHDT and CDR2 YYEEEE come from the germline V gene. Trimming took off 6 bases at V and 3 bases at J, with 16 bases between the two ends. CDR3 region: CASKETTNIYEQYF. For the CDR3, the DNA is TGTGCCAGCAAAGAGACAACGAATATCTACGAGCAGTACTTC.